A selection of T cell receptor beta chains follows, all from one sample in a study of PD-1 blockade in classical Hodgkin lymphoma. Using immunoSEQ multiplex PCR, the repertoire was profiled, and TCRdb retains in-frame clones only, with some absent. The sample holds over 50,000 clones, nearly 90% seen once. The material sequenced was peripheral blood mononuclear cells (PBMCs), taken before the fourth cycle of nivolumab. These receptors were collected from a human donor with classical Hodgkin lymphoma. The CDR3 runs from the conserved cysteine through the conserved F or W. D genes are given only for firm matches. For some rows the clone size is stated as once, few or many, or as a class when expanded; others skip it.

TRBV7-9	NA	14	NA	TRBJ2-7	TGTGCCAGCAGCTTAGAAGGACTGACCTACGAGCAGTACTTC	CASSLEGLTYEQYF
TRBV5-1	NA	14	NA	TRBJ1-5	TGCGCCAGCAGCCCTACCGGGGAGGGCGCGCCCCAGCATTTT	CASSPTGEGAPQHF
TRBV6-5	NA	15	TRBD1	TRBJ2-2	TGTGCCAGCAGGAGACAGGGGGCAAACACCGGGGAGCTGTTTTTT	CASRRQGANTGELFF
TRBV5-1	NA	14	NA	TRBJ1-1	TGCGCCAGCAGCTTGGGCGCGGTGAACACTGAAGCTTTCTTT	CASSLGAVNTEAFF
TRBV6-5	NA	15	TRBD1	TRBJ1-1	TGTGCCAGCAGCCCCGAAGGGGGCCTGAACACTGAAGCTTTCTTT	CASSPEGGLNTEAFF
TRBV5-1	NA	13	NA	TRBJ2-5	TGCGCCAGCAGCTTGGAGCTACAAGAGACCCAGTACTTC	CASSLELQETQYF
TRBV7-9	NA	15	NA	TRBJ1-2	TGTGCCAGCAGCTTATCTGACGGGGAAGGGTGGGGCTACACCTTC	CASSLSDGEGWGYTF
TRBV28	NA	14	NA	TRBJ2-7	TGTGCCAGGTCCCCCGAGGTCAGGTCTTACGAGCAGTACTTC	CARSPEVRSYEQYF
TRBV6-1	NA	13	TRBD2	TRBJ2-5	TGTGCCAGCAGGGGGAGGGGCCACGAGACCCAGTACTTC	CASRGRGHETQYF
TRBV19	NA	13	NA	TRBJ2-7	TGTGCCAGTAGTATTGGAGGGGGCTACGAGCAGTACTTC	CASSIGGGYEQYF
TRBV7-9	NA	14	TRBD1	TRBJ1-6	TGTGCCAGTGACAGGGGATCGGGAAATTCACCCCTCCACTTT	CASDRGSGNSPLHF
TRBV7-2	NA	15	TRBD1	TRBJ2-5	TGTGCCAGCAGCCCTTCGACAGGGGCTGTAGAGACCCAGTACTTC	CASSPSTGAVETQYF
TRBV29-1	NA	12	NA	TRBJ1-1	TGCAGCGGGTTTGAGTGGGGGACTGAAGCTTTCTTT	CSGFEWGTEAFF
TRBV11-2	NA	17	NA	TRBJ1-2	TGTGCCAGCAGCTTCCCGCGGGGCCGGGGGTTTAACTATGGCTACACCTTC	CASSFPRGRGFNYGYTF
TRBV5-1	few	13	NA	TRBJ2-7	TGCGCCAGCAGCTTGGAGGGGACCCACGAGCAGTACTTC	CASSLEGTHEQYF
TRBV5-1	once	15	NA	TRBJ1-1	TGCGCCAGCAGCTTGGATGAAACAGGGTTTCCTGAAGCTTTCTTT	CASSLDETGFPEAFF
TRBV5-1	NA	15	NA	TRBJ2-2	TGCGCCAGCAGCTTGGCCCCTGGGGGCACCGGGGAGCTGTTTTTT	CASSLAPGGTGELFF